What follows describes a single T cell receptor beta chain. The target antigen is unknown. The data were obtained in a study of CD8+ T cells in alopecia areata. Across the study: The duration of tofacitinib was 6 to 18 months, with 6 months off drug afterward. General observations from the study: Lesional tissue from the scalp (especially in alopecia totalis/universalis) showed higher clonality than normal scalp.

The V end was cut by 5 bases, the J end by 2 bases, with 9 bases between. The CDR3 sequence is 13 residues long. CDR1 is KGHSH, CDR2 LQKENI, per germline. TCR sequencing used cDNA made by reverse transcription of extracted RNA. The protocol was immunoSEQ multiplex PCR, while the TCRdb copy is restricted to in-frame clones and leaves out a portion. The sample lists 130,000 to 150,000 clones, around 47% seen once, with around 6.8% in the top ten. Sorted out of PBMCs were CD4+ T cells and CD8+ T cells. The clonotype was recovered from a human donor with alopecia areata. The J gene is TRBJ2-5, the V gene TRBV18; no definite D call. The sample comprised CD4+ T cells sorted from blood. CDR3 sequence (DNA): TGTGCCAGCTCAACCAATGGGCAAGAGACCCAGTACTTC. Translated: CASSTNGQETQYF.